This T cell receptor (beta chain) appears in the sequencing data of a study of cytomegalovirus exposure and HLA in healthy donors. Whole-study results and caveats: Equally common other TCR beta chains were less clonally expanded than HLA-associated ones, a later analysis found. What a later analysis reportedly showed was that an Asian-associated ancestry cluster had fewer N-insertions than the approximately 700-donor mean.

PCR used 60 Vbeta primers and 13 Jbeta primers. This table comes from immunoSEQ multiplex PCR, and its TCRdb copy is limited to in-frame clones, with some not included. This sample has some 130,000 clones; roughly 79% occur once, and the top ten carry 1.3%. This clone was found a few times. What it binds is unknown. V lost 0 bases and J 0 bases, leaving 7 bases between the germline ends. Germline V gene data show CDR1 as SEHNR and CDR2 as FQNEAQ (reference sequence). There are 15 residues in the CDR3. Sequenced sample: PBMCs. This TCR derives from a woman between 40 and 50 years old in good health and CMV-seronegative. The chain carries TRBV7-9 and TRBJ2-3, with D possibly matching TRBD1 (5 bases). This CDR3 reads CASSLAQGSTDTQYF. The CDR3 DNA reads TGTGCCAGCAGCTTAGCCCAGGGCAGCACAGATACGCAGTATTTT.